This T cell receptor (beta chain) was observed in a study of blood T cell repertoires in COVID-19. On the study more broadly: The origin of the acute and convalescent COVID-19 samples was the United States, Italy and Spain. PBMCs, B-cell-depleted T cells, or T cells provided the cDNA or gDNA that made up the material.

CDR3 size: 13 residues. The germline CDR1 and CDR2 sequences are SNHLY and FYNNEI. Trimming cost V 5 bases and J 2 bases, with 9 bases left between them. In the original processing: Amplification of reference gene primers was used by the study to estimate nucleated cell counts. Assay: immunoSEQ multiplex PCR; the TCRdb copy retains only in-frame clones and omits some. D and trimming come from the DNA, and the V and J calls and clone size come from that table. The table records 240,000 or so clones, roughly 77% of them present only once. The origin of this receptor is an elderly woman with acute or convalescent COVID-19. Input material: peripheral blood. J is TRBJ1-2 and V is TRBV2; D is uncertain. The CDR3 coding sequence is TGTGCCAGCAGTAACGGCGGAAACTATGGCTACACCTTC. As protein: CASSNGGNYGYTF.